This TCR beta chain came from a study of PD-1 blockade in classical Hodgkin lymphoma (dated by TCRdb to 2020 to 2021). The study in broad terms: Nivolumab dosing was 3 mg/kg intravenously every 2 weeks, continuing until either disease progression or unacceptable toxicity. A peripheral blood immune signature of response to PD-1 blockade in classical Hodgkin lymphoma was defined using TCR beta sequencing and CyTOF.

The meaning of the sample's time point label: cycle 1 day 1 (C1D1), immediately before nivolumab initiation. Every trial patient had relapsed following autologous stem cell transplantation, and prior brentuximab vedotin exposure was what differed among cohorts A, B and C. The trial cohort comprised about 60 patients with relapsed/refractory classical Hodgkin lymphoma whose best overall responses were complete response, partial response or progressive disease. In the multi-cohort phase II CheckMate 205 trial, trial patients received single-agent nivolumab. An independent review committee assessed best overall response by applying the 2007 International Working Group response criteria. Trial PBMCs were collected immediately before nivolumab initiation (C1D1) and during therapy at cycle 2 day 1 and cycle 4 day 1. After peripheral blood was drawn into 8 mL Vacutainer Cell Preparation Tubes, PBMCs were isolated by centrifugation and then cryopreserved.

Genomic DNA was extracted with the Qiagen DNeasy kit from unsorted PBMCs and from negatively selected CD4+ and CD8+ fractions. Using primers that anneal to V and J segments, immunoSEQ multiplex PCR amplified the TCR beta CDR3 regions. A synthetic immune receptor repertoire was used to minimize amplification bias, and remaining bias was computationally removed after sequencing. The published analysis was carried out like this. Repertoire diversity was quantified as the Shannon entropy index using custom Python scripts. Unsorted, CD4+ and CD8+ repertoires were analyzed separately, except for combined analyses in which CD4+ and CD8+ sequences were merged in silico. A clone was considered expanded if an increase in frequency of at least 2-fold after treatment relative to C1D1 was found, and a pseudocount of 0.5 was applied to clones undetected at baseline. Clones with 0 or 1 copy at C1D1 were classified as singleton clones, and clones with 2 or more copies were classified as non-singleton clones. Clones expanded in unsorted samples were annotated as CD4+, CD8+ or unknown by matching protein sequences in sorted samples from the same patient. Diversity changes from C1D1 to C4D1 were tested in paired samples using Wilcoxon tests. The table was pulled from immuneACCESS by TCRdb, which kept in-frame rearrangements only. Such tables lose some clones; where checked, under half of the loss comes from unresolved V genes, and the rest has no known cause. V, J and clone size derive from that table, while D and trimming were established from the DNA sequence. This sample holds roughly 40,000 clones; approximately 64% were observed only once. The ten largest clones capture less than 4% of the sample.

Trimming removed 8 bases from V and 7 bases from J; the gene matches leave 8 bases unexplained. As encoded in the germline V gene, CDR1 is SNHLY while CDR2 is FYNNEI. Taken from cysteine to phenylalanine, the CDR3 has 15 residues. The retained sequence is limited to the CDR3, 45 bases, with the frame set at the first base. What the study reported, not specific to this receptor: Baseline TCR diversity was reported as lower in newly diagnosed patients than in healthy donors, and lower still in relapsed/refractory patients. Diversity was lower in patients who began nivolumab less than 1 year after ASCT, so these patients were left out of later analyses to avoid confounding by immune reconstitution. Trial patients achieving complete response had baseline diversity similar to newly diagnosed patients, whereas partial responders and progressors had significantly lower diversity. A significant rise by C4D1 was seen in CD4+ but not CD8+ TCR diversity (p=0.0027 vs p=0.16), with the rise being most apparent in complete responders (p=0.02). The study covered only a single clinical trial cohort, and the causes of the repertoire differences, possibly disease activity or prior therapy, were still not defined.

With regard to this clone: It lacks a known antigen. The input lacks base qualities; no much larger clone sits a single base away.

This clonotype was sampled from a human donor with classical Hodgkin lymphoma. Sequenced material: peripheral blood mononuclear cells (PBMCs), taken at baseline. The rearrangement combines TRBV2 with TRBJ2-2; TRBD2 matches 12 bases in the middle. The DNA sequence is TGTGCCAGCTGCCCTCTAGCGGGGGGGCTCGGGGAGCTGTTTTTT. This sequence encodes CASCPLAGGLGELFF.